This T cell receptor (beta chain) was identified during a study of shared clonotypes between healthy human individuals. The V end lost 6 bases, the J end lost 3 bases, and 15 bases lay between the germline ends. Per germline, CDR1 SEHNR and CDR2 FQNEAQ (reference sequence). This CDR3 spans 14 amino acids. Here immunoSEQ multiplex PCR was the method, and the copy in TCRdb shows in-frame clones only, minus some. The data hold approximately 2,200,000 clones, with around 93% observed a single time. CD8 cells regarded as naive lacked CD45RO, were positively chosen for CCR7, and omitted terminally differentiated effector memory CD45RA+ cells.

The chain recombines TRBV7-9 with TRBJ2-7; weak D call: TRBD1 (6 bases). Sequencing was carried out using naive CD8+ T cells from PBMCs. The TCR comes from a young man in good health. Some clones in this sample may be carry-over from other donors' samples. CDR3 residues: CASSSDRISYEQYF. As DNA, the CDR3 is TGTGCCAGCAGTTCTGACAGGATCAGCTACGAGCAGTACTTC.